This is a list of T cell receptor beta chains from one sample in a study of cytomegalovirus exposure and HLA in healthy donors. Repertoires were generated with immunoSEQ multiplex PCR, while TCRdb's copy carries only in-frame clones and drops some. Seen here are about 200,000 clones, about 86% observed once, and the top ten hold approximately 1.7%. Material: PBMCs. These TCRs come from a middle-aged man in good health and CMV-seropositive. The CDR3 runs from the conserved cysteine through the conserved F or W. Each record gives: J gene, clone size, V gene, D gene, CDR3 protein, CDR3 DNA. D genes are given only for firm matches. For some rows the clone size is stated as once, few or many, or as a class when expanded; others skip it.

>TRBJ2-5|once|TRBV2|-
CASSERETQYF
TGTGCCAGCAGTGAACGAGAGACCCAGTACTTC
>TRBJ1-5|-|TRBV6-6|TRBD1
CASGQGAPGNQPQHF
TGTGCCAGCGGACAGGGGGCGCCAGGCAATCAGCCCCAGCATTTT
>TRBJ2-2|few|TRBV4-3|TRBD1
CASSQGPQGANTGELFF
TGCGCCAGCAGCCAAGGACCCCAGGGGGCTAACACCGGGGAGCTGTTTTTT
>TRBJ1-5|-|TRBV2|TRBD1
CASRDRALYQPQHF
TGTGCCAGCCGGGACAGGGCACTGTATCAGCCCCAGCATTTT
>TRBJ1-5|-|TRBV10-3|TRBD1
CAISGRGEDRENQPQHF
TGTGCCATCAGTGGGCGGGGCGAGGACAGGGAGAATCAGCCCCAGCATTTT
>TRBJ1-2|-|TRBV19|-
CASSPPGSKGAGYTF
TGTGCCAGTAGTCCCCCCGGCAGCAAAGGGGCCGGCTACACCTTC
>TRBJ2-7|-|TRBV5-1|-
CASSLELASTYEQYF
TGCGCCAGCAGCTTGGAATTAGCGAGCACCTACGAGCAGTACTTC
>TRBJ1-2|-|TRBV29-1|-
CSVEDLGAKGYTF
TGCAGCGTTGAAGATCTGGGGGCGAAAGGCTACACCTTC
>TRBJ1-6|-|TRBV4-2|-
CASSQVRRTYNSPLHF
TGTGCCAGCAGCCAAGTTCGCAGGACCTATAATTCACCCCTCCACTTT
>TRBJ2-4|-|TRBV29-1|-
CSASGGAKNIQYF
TGCAGCGCAAGTGGGGGGGCCAAAAACATTCAGTACTTC
>TRBJ2-5|-|TRBV7-9|TRBD2
CASSLVSAGAETQYF
TGTGCCAGCAGCTTAGTTTCAGCGGGAGCGGAGACCCAGTACTTC
>TRBJ2-3|once|TRBV29-1|-
CSVEVGGTDTQYF
TGCAGCGTTGAAGTGGGAGGCACAGATACGCAGTATTTT
>TRBJ2-6|-|TRBV7-6|TRBD1
CASSWGQGYSGANVLTF
TGTGCCAGCAGCTGGGGACAGGGTTACTCTGGGGCCAACGTCCTGACTTTC
>TRBJ2-3|-|TRBV10-3|TRBD2
CAISGRGGTDTQYF
TGTGCCATCAGTGGGCGGGGGGGCACAGATACGCAGTATTTT
>TRBJ2-1|-|TRBV25-1|-
CASRGGSYNEQFF
TGTGCCAGCAGGGGGGGCTCCTACAATGAGCAGTTCTTC
>TRBJ2-7|-|TRBV5-1|TRBD2
CASRTGLAGYEQYF
TGCGCCAGCAGGACGGGACTAGCGGGATACGAGCAGTACTTC
>TRBJ2-5|-|TRBV29-1|TRBD2
CSVDKLAGMQTQYF
TGCAGCGTTGATAAACTAGCGGGAATGCAGACCCAGTACTTC
>TRBJ1-3|-|TRBV6-4|TRBD1
CASSPRQGLSGNTIYF
TGTGCCAGCAGTCCAAGACAGGGTCTATCTGGAAACACCATATATTTT
>TRBJ2-3|once|TRBV9|TRBD2
CASSPRLAGLTDTQYF
TGTGCCAGCAGCCCCCGACTAGCGGGACTCACAGATACGCAGTATTTT
>TRBJ2-3|-|TRBV2|TRBD2
CASTGLAGGGTQYF
TGTGCCAGTACAGGACTAGCGGGAGGGGGTACGCAGTATTTT
>TRBJ2-7|-|TRBV5-1|TRBD2
CASSLARTSGSYEQYF
TGCGCCAGCAGCTTGGCCCGGACTAGCGGCTCCTACGAGCAGTACTTC
>TRBJ1-2|-|TRBV18|-
CASSPSRDSYGYTF
TGTGCCAGCTCACCTAGCAGGGATAGCTATGGCTACACCTTC
>TRBJ2-5|-|TRBV25-1|TRBD1
CASSGVRTGEETQYF
TGTGCCAGCAGTGGGGTCAGGACAGGGGAAGAGACCCAGTACTTC
>TRBJ1-4|-|TRBV5-1|-
CASSLGAGIEKLFF
TGCGCCAGCAGCTTGGGGGCAGGGATCGAAAAACTGTTTTTT
>TRBJ1-2|-|TRBV30|TRBD1
CAWSVQGAPYGYTF
TGTGCCTGGAGTGTACAGGGGGCCCCATATGGCTACACCTTC
>TRBJ1-6|-|TRBV4-1|-
CASSQLAPRRYNSPLHF
TGCGCCAGCAGCCAGTTAGCCCCTCGTCGGTATAATTCACCCCTCCACTTT
>TRBJ1-2|-|TRBV10-3|TRBD1
CAISVSGGYGYTF
TGTGCCATCAGTGTGTCAGGGGGCTATGGCTACACCTTC
>TRBJ1-1|once|TRBV11-2|TRBD1
CASSYRGQGNTEAFF
TGTGCCAGCAGCTATAGGGGACAGGGAAACACTGAAGCTTTCTTT
>TRBJ2-6|-|TRBV2|-
CASFRLTGANGLTF
TGTGCCAGCTTTCGGTTGACTGGGGCCAACGGCCTGACTTTC
>TRBJ2-7|-|TRBV28|TRBD1
CASQDRVSSYEQYF
TGTGCCAGCCAGGACAGGGTTAGCTCCTACGAGCAGTACTTC
>TRBJ2-7|-|TRBV19|-
CASSDSYHYEQYF
TGTGCCAGTAGTGACAGTTATCACTACGAGCAGTACTTC
>TRBJ1-2|-|TRBV5-1|-
CASSADVGRPYGYTF
TGCGCCAGCAGCGCCGACGTGGGGCGACCGTATGGCTACACCTTC
>TRBJ2-7|once|TRBV4-1|-
CASSETDTGKNSYEQYF
TGCGCCAGCAGCGAGACAGATACAGGGAAGAACTCCTACGAGCAGTACTTC
>TRBJ1-1|few|TRBV28|-
CASRYYRDTEAFF
TGTGCCAGCAGGTACTACAGGGACACTGAAGCTTTCTTT
>TRBJ1-1|-|TRBV28|-
CASSLATAYTEAFF
TGTGCCAGCAGTTTGGCGACAGCCTACACTGAAGCTTTCTTT
>TRBJ1-4|-|TRBV27|-
CASSLIKGGEKLFF
TGTGCCAGCAGTTTGATAAAGGGAGGAGAAAAACTGTTTTTT
>TRBJ1-1|few|TRBV11-2|-
CASSLVSAGEAFF
TGTGCCAGCAGCTTAGTTAGCGCAGGTGAAGCTTTCTTT
>TRBJ1-2|-|TRBV25-1|TRBD1
CASSEMTGYGYTF
TGTGCCAGCAGTGAAATGACAGGGTACGGCTACACCTTC
>TRBJ2-7|-|TRBV5-4|TRBD2
CASSSSAGSDYEQYF
TGTGCCAGCAGCTCGTCAGCGGGGAGCGACTACGAGCAGTACTTC
>TRBJ1-1|once|TRBV27|TRBD1
CASTGQGATEAFF
TGTGCCAGCACCGGACAGGGGGCCACTGAAGCTTTCTTT
>TRBJ1-5|-|TRBV18|TRBD1
CASSQFDPGQGGQPQHF
TGTGCCAGCTCGCAATTCGACCCGGGACAGGGCGGTCAGCCCCAGCATTTT
>TRBJ2-4|-|TRBV30|TRBD2
CAWETSGRMENIQYF
TGTGCCTGGGAGACGAGCGGGAGGATGGAGAACATTCAGTACTTC
>TRBJ2-7|-|TRBV7-6|-
CASSLAHGLTTREQYF
TGTGCCAGCAGCTTAGCGCACGGACTGACGACTCGAGAGCAGTACTTC
>TRBJ2-3|few|TRBV9|TRBD2
CASSVGGLANTQYF
TGTGCCAGCAGCGTAGGGGGACTAGCAAATACGCAGTATTTT
>TRBJ2-4|-|TRBV25-1|TRBD1
CASSSGQSKNIQYF
TGTGCCAGCAGCTCGGGACAGTCCAAAAACATTCAGTACTTC